The present entry profiles one T cell receptor (beta chain) with its context. Its antigen is still unknown. Use of 60 Vbeta and 13 Jbeta primers characterized the PCR. Produced via immunoSEQ multiplex PCR; TCRdb's table is partial and in-frame only. The sample has more than 95,000 clones, roughly 72% seen once. The data were taken from a study of cytomegalovirus exposure and HLA in healthy donors. Study-wide results and limits: Reported performance of the classifier showed diagnosis of cytomegalovirus status with high specificity and sensitivity. Later analysis identified 17,000 or so TCR beta sequences associated with HLA alleles, using a false discovery rate threshold of 0.05. The CMV antigen specificity of a few CMV-associated chains was confirmed through in vitro analysis.

There are 14 residues in the CDR3. V was clipped by 6 bases and J by 2 bases, with 14 bases between them. Germline CDR1 reads MDHEN; CDR2 reads SYDVKM. The sample comprised PBMCs. This chain links TRBV28 with TRBJ2-7; D perhaps matches TRBD2 (6 bases). This receptor was obtained from a woman in her forties or fifties in good health and CMV-seropositive. In DNA, the CDR3 is TGTGCCAGCAGGGATGGTAGCGGAACCTACGAGCAGTACTTC. It codes for CASRDGSGTYEQYF.